These T cell receptor beta chains were read from a single sample in a study of T cell changes during pregnancy in multiple sclerosis. TCRdb's table, derived via immunoSEQ multiplex PCR, lists solely in-frame clones and lacks some. The data hold approximately 70,000 clones, with roughly 90% observed a single time. Sample: peripheral blood, taken in the first trimester of pregnancy. The receptors stem from a female donor in good health, enrolled as a control in a pregnancy study. The CDR3 runs from the conserved cysteine through the conserved F or W. A D gene is named only where the DNA matches it firmly. Not every row has a clone size; where given, it reads once, few, many or a size class.

cdr3_aa cdr3_nt j_call v_call clone_size d_call
CASSQVAVPRGEEKLFF TGCGCCAGCAGCCAAGTTGCTGTCCCGCGGGGGGAGGAAAAACTGTTTTTT TRBJ1-4 TRBV4-1 NA NA
CAISAALAGAGNEQFF TGTGCCATCAGTGCTGCGCTAGCGGGGGCGGGTAATGAGCAGTTCTTC TRBJ2-1 TRBV10-3 NA TRBD2
CASSLSRSPLHF TGTGCCAGCAGTTTATCCCGTTCACCCCTCCACTTT TRBJ1-6 TRBV27 few NA
CATSRPGILYGYTF TGTGCCACCAGCAGACCAGGGATCCTCTATGGCTACACCTTC TRBJ1-2 TRBV15 NA NA
CASRETGVSGYTF TGTGCCAGCAGAGAGACAGGGGTAAGCGGCTACACCTTC TRBJ1-2 TRBV6-1 once TRBD1
CASSQHHKTGQTVGGQPQHF TGCGCCAGCAGCCAACACCATAAGACTGGACAGACAGTTGGCGGTCAGCCCCAGCATTTT TRBJ1-5 TRBV4-1 NA NA
CASSLVLGKSTEAFF TGTGCCAGCAGCTTAGTTCTCGGGAAGTCGACTGAAGCTTTCTTT TRBJ1-1 TRBV7-9 NA NA
CASSFQGQGPTDTQYF TGTGCCAGCAGCTTTCAGGGACAGGGTCCCACAGATACGCAGTATTTT TRBJ2-3 TRBV7-2 NA TRBD1
CAWSATRDYGYTF TGTGCCTGGAGTGCAACTAGGGACTATGGCTACACCTTC TRBJ1-2 TRBV30 NA NA
CASSTREGLAGGDNEQFF TGTGCCAGTAGTACCCGGGAGGGACTAGCCGGGGGGGACAATGAGCAGTTCTTC TRBJ2-1 TRBV19 NA TRBD2
CASSPPQGREKLFF TGTGCCAGCTCACCGCCCCAGGGTCGGGAAAAACTGTTTTTT TRBJ1-4 TRBV18 NA NA
CASSSEPIGQFNYGYTF TGCGCCAGCAGCTCTGAACCTATCGGACAGTTCAACTATGGCTACACCTTC TRBJ1-2 TRBV5-1 NA NA
CASRDDQGSYEQYF TGTGCCTCTCGAGACGACCAGGGTTCCTACGAGCAGTACTTC TRBJ2-7 TRBV27 NA NA
CAISVEGTRNEKLFF TGTGCCATCAGTGTTGAGGGGACAAGGAATGAAAAACTGTTTTTT TRBJ1-4 TRBV10-3 NA NA
CASHTPDRKETQYF TGTGCCTCTCACACCCCGGACAGGAAGGAGACCCAGTACTTC TRBJ2-5 TRBV18 NA TRBD1
CASSLLDRGTEAFF TGTGCCAGCAGTCTACTCGACAGGGGGACTGAAGCTTTCTTT TRBJ1-1 TRBV28 NA TRBD1
CASQTERRTEAFF TGTGCCAGCCAGACAGAGAGACGGACTGAAGCTTTCTTT TRBJ1-1 TRBV30 few NA
CATSRRSAGDTDTQYF TGTGCCACCAGCAGAAGATCGGCGGGGGACACAGATACGCAGTATTTT TRBJ2-3 TRBV15 NA TRBD2
CASSRGTGGLGNEKLFF TGCGCCAGCAGCCGCGGGACAGGGGGCTTGGGTAATGAAAAACTGTTTTTT TRBJ1-4 TRBV4-1 NA TRBD1
CASAPFDKYGWNTGELFF TGTGCCAGCGCCCCATTCGACAAGTACGGATGGAACACCGGGGAGCTGTTTTTT TRBJ2-2 TRBV6-4 NA NA
CASSFSSRDTQYF TGCGCCAGCAGCTTTAGCAGTAGAGATACGCAGTATTTT TRBJ2-3 TRBV5-1 NA NA
CASSAREGGEQYF TGTGCCAGCAGCGCGAGGGAGGGGGGCGAGCAGTACTTC TRBJ2-7 TRBV9 once NA
CATRRGSTEAFF TGTGCCACCCGCAGGGGAAGCACTGAAGCTTTCTTT TRBJ1-1 TRBV6-5 few NA
CASQTPGESGYTF TGTGCCAGCCAAACCCCAGGGGAGAGTGGCTACACCTTC TRBJ1-2 TRBV21-1 NA NA
CASSHDIDGSYEQYF TGCGCCAGCAGCCATGATATCGACGGGTCCTACGAGCAGTACTTC TRBJ2-7 TRBV4-3 once NA
CASSEVGGIGEKLFF TGCGCCAGCAGTGAGGTTGGGGGGATTGGGGAAAAACTGTTTTTT TRBJ1-4 TRBV10-1 NA NA
CASSPPLIGGSSGEKLFF TGTGCCAGCTCACCACCGCTTATAGGGGGATCGTCTGGTGAAAAACTGTTTTTT TRBJ1-4 TRBV18 NA NA
CASSNRQGVYNEQFF TGCGCCAGCAGCAATAGACAGGGGGTCTACAATGAGCAGTTCTTC TRBJ2-1 TRBV5-1 NA TRBD1
CAWSEGGALIGYTF TGTGCCTGGAGTGAAGGAGGGGCCCTAATTGGCTACACCTTC TRBJ1-2 TRBV30 NA NA
CAISESGGRAYNEQFF TGTGCCATCAGTGAGTCCGGCGGGAGGGCCTACAATGAGCAGTTCTTC TRBJ2-1 TRBV10-3 NA TRBD2
CASSATVGSYEQYF TGTGCCAGCAGCGCGACCGTCGGGAGCTACGAGCAGTACTTC TRBJ2-7 TRBV9 NA NA
CASSLAEGSGNTIYF TGTGCCAGCAGCTTAGCGGAGGGTTCCGGAAACACCATATATTTT TRBJ1-3 TRBV7-8 NA NA
CASSVIPGRGNTEAFF TGTGCCAGCAGTGTGATCCCAGGGCGTGGGAACACTGAAGCTTTCTTT TRBJ1-1 TRBV27 NA NA
CASSDRGLMNTEAFF TGTGCCAGCAGTGATCGGGGATTGATGAACACTGAAGCTTTCTTT TRBJ1-1 TRBV2 NA NA
CASKDKWAATNEKLFF TGTGCCAGCAAGGATAAATGGGCAGCCACTAATGAAAAACTGTTTTTT TRBJ1-4 TRBV2 NA NA
CASSQEEGQGRPQHF TGCGCCAGCAGCCAAGAGGAAGGGCAGGGCCGGCCCCAGCATTTT TRBJ1-5 TRBV4-1 NA NA
CASSARGSETNEKLFF TGTGCCAGCAGCGCGCGGGGGTCGGAGACTAATGAAAAACTGTTTTTT TRBJ1-4 TRBV7-9 NA NA
CATSRVLVGQNEKNTEAFF TGTGCCACCAGCAGAGTACTGGTTGGGCAGAATGAGAAGAACACTGAAGCTTTCTTT TRBJ1-1 TRBV15 medium-sized NA
CASSTAGERSPLHF TGTGCCAGCTCCACGGCGGGTGAGCGTTCACCCCTCCACTTT TRBJ1-6 TRBV18 many NA
CASSLVWADEQYF TGTGCCAGCAGTCTTGTTTGGGCCGACGAGCAGTACTTC TRBJ2-7 TRBV27 NA NA
CASSEWPGGSYGYTF TGTGCCAGCAGTGAATGGCCAGGGGGGAGCTATGGCTACACCTTC TRBJ1-2 TRBV6-1 NA TRBD1
CASSLRTSGRPYNEQFF TGTGCCAGCAGCCTACGGACTAGCGGGAGACCATACAATGAGCAGTTCTTC TRBJ2-1 TRBV11-2 once TRBD2
CASSLGRLAGVLTDTQYF TGTGCCAGCAGCTTAGGTAGGCTAGCGGGAGTTCTTACAGATACGCAGTATTTT TRBJ2-3 TRBV13 NA TRBD2
CASSPQQSGRPQDEQFF TGTGCCAGCAGCCCTCAGCAAAGCGGGAGGCCCCAGGATGAGCAGTTCTTC TRBJ2-1 TRBV11-3 NA TRBD2
CASSFSGSGLGGSYNEQFF TGTGCCAGCAGCTTCAGCGGGAGTGGTCTGGGAGGGTCCTACAATGAGCAGTTCTTC TRBJ2-1 TRBV7-2 NA TRBD2
CASSLLDRAHGYTF TGTGCCAGCAGCTTGTTGGACAGGGCCCATGGCTACACCTTC TRBJ1-2 TRBV5-6 NA TRBD1
CASTPPRDTYTEAFF TGTGCCAGCACCCCCCCCCGGGACACCTACACTGAAGCTTTCTTT TRBJ1-1 TRBV28 NA NA
CASSAGQGFEAFF TGTGCCAGCAGTGCGGGACAGGGGTTTGAAGCTTTCTTT TRBJ1-1 TRBV11-2 NA TRBD1
CASSRSGRLTGDNYGYTF TGTGCCAGCAGTAGATCAGGGCGCTTGACAGGTGACAACTATGGCTACACCTTC TRBJ1-2 TRBV27 NA NA
CSVAGKFGGGASGEQYF TGCAGCGTCGCCGGAAAGTTTGGCGGGGGGGCTTCTGGCGAGCAGTACTTC TRBJ2-7 TRBV29-1 NA TRBD2
CASSLYAGGNEQYF TGTGCCAGCAGTTTATATGCCGGGGGTAACGAGCAGTACTTC TRBJ2-7 TRBV28 NA NA
CASSVGQGAFVGSYEQYF TGTGCCAGCAGCGTAGGACAGGGGGCCTTCGTGGGCTCCTACGAGCAGTACTTC TRBJ2-7 TRBV9 NA TRBD1
CASSSSRSGETQYF TGTGCCAGCAGCTCCAGCAGGAGCGGAGAGACCCAGTACTTC TRBJ2-5 TRBV7-6 NA NA
CASSLEPQGAGGYTF TGTGCCAGCAGCTTAGAGCCGCAGGGGGCAGGTGGCTACACCTTC TRBJ1-2 TRBV7-2 NA TRBD1
CASRLAGVSTDTQYF TGTGCCAGCAGACTAGCGGGAGTTAGCACAGATACGCAGTATTTT TRBJ2-3 TRBV7-2 NA TRBD2
CASSFQNTGELFF TGTGCCAGCAGTTTCCAGAACACCGGGGAGCTGTTTTTT TRBJ2-2 TRBV28 once NA
CASSESQDYGYTF TGTGCCAGCAGTGAAAGCCAGGACTATGGCTACACCTTC TRBJ1-2 TRBV6-1 NA NA